What follows describes a single TCR beta chain. The ends were cut back, 5 bases at V and 7 bases at J, with 14 bases in the middle. This CDR3 is built from 12 residues. Germline CDR1 SQVTM, CDR2 ANQGSEA. These data belong to a study of blood T cell repertoires in COVID-19. Study-level information: Researchers got acute and convalescent COVID-19 samples from the United States, Italy and Spain. The analysed material was cDNA or gDNA that came from T cells, B-cell-depleted T cells, or PBMCs.

In the study's own analysis: Amplification of reference gene primers was used by the study to estimate nucleated cell counts. Method: immunoSEQ multiplex PCR; TCRdb's copy keeps in-frame clones and lacks some. V and J calls plus clone size are reproduced from that table; the DNA served to infer D and trimming. The sample includes about 79,000 clones, around nine tenths of them seen just once. Sequencing was performed on peripheral blood. V gene TRBV29-1 combines with J gene TRBJ1-1, with D unresolved. This receptor was obtained from a man aged 65 to 85 with active or convalescent COVID-19. This CDR3 reads CSVIGGRFEAFF. The CDR3 DNA reads TGCAGCGTTATAGGCGGGAGGTTTGAAGCTTTCTTT.